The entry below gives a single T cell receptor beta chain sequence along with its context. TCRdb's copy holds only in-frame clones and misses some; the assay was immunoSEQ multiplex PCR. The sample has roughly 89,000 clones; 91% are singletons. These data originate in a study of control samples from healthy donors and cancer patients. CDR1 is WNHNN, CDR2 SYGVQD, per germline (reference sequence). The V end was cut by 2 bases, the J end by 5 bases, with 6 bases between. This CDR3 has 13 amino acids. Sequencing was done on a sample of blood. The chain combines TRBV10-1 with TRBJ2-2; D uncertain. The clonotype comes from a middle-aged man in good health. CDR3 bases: TGCGCCAGCAGTGAGAGTGGGACCGGGGAGCTGTTTTTT. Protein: CASSESGTGELFF.